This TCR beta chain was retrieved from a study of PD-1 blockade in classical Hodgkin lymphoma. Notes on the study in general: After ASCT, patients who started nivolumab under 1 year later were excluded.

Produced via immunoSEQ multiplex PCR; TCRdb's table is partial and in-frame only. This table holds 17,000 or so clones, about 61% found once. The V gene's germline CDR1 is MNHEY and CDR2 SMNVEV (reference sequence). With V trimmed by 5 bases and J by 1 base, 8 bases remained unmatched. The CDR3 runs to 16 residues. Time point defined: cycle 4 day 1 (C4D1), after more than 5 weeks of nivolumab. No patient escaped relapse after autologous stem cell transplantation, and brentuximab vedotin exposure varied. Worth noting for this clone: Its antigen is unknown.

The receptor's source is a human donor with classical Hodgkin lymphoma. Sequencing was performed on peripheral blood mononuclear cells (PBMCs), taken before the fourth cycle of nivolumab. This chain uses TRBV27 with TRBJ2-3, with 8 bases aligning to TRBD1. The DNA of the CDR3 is TGTGCCAGCAGTATAACCGGACAGGGACGCACAGATACGCAGTATTTT. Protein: CASSITGQGRTDTQYF.